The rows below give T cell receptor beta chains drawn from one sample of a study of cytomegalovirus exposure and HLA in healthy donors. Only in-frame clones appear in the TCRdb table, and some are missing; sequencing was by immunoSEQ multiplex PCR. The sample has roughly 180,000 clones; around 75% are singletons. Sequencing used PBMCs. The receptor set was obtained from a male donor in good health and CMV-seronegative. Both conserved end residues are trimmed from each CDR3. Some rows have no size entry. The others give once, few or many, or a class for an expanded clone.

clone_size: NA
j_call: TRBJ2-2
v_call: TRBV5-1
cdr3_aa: ASSLGLGGTGELF

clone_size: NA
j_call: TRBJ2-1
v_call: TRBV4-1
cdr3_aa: ASSQGEVGTSAYNEQF

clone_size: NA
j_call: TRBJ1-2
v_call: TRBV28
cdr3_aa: ASSLASGTVGYT

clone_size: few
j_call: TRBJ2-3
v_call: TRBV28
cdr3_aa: ASSSGLAVLGEY

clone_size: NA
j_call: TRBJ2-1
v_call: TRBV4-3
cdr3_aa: ASSQDPGSGDYNEQF

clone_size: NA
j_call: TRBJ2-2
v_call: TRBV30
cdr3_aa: AWRKQGAETGELF

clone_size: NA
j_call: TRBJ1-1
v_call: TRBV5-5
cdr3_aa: ASSLMSAEAF

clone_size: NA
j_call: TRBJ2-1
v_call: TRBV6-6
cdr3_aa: ASSRNEQF

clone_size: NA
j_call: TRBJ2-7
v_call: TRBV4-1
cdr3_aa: ASSHSGTGNYEQY

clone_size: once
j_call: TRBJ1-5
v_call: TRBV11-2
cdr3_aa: ASSLNRGNQPQH

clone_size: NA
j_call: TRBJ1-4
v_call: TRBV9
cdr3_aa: ASSGDRGSTNEKLF

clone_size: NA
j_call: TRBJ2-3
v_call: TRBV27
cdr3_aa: ASSLYQGSTDTQY

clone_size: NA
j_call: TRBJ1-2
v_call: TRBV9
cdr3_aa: ASSVAEADGYT

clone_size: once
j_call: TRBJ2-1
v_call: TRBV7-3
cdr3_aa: ASSSLAGAYNEQF

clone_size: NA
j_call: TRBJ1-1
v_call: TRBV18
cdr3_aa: ASSQSGGAEAF

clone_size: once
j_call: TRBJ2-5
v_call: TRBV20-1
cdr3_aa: SARDKETQY

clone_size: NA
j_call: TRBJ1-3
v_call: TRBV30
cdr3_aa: AWSVIPDSSGNTIY

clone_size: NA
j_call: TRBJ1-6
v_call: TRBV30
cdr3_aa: AWRPGGTPYNSPLH

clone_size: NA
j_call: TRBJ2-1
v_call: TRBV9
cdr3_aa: ASGWGGRRDEQF

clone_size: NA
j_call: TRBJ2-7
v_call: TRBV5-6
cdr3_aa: ASSPGTSSYGQY

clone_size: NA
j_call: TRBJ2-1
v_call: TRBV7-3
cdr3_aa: ASSLGLAGVYEQF

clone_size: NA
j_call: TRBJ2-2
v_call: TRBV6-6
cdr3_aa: ASSGRQLNTGELF

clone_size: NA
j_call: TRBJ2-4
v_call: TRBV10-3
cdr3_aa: AISEGDRYN

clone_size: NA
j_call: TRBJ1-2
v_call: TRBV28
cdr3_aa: ASRPLYSGNYGYT

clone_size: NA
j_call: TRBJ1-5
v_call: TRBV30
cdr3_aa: AWSVERDQPQH

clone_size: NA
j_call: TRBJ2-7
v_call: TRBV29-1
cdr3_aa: SVVGLTFEQY

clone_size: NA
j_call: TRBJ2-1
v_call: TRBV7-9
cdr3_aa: ASSSFSNEQF

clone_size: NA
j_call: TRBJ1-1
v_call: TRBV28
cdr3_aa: AGRQGEDTEAF

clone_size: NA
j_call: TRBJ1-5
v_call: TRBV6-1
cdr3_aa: ASRDTGNQPQH